These T cell receptor beta chains were read from a single sample in a study of control samples from healthy donors and cancer patients. This table comes from immunoSEQ multiplex PCR, and its TCRdb copy is limited to in-frame clones, with some not included. The data show 130,000 to 150,000 clones, roughly 90% seen once. The sequenced material came from blood. Every receptor here comes from a man younger than 45 in good health. The CDR3 runs from the conserved cysteine through the conserved F or W. The D gene is left open where the match is weak. Size tells how often a clone was seen (once, few, many) or the class of an expanded clone, and some rows leave it out.

NA	TRBV19	TRBJ2-1	TRBD1	TGTGCCAGTTCGGACAGGACTTACAATGAGCAGTTCTTC	CASSDRTYNEQFF
NA	TRBV5-1	TRBJ1-1	NA	TGCGCCAGCAGCGTGCTCGGGGGGAGGAACACTGAAGCTTTCTTT	CASSVLGGRNTEAFF
once	TRBV27	TRBJ2-1	NA	TGTGCCAGCAGCGAATTCGGTAATGAGCAGTTCTTC	CASSEFGNEQFF
once	TRBV28	TRBJ2-3	TRBD1	TGTGCCAGCAGTCCCTCCGGGACAGGGAGTCCAGATACGCAGTATTTT	CASSPSGTGSPDTQYF
NA	TRBV11-2	TRBJ2-1	TRBD2	TGTGCCAGCAGCCGTAGCGGGAGCGTTCCAGGTGAGCAGTTCTTC	CASSRSGSVPGEQFF
NA	TRBV27	TRBJ1-4	NA	TGTGCCAGCAGTAAAAGGAGGAGCGAAAAACTGTTTTTT	CASSKRRSEKLFF
once	TRBV5-4	TRBJ1-2	NA	TGTGCCAGCAGCTTAGGGTACTATGGCTACACCTTC	CASSLGYYGYTF
NA	TRBV9	TRBJ2-7	NA	TGTGCCAGCAGCGTAGTGTCAGGGGGGGAGCAGTACTTC	CASSVVSGGEQYF
NA	TRBV15	TRBJ2-7	TRBD2	TGTGCCACCAGCAGAGAACTAGCGGTAACCTACGAGCAGTACTTC	CATSRELAVTYEQYF
NA	TRBV21-1	TRBJ1-1	NA	TGTGCCAGCAGCGGGGGACAGGGAAATACTGAAGCTTTCTTT	CASSGGQGNTEAFF
NA	TRBV5-5	TRBJ2-3	NA	TGTGCCAGCATAGGGCCCCTTATCCGCCTGGGTAGCAGGAGTTCAGATACGCAGTATTTT	CASIGPLIRLGSRSSDTQYF
NA	TRBV2	TRBJ1-1	NA	TGTGCCAGCAGTGACAGACTCAACACTGAAGCTTTCTTT	CASSDRLNTEAFF
NA	TRBV7-2	TRBJ2-7	TRBD1	TGTGCCAGCAGCCCATGGACAGGGACTTACGAGCAGTACTTC	CASSPWTGTYEQYF
NA	TRBV4-3	TRBJ2-1	TRBD2	TGCGCCAGCAGCCTCCACCTAGGGAGCGGGGAGAACCCCACAAGCTCCTACAATGAGCAGTTCTTC	CASSLHLGSGENPTSSYNEQFF
once	TRBV11-2	TRBJ2-5	NA	TGTGCCAGCAGCTCAAGTGGTTCAGGGTTTTACGGGACCCAGTACTTC	CASSSSGSGFYGTQYF
NA	TRBV11-2	TRBJ1-2	TRBD1	TGTGCCAGCAGCTCCGTTAGATACCGGGACAGCAGTTTATCCTATGGCTACACCTTC	CASSSVRYRDSSLSYGYTF
NA	TRBV7-9	TRBJ1-1	NA	TGTGCCAGCAGCTTAGTCCCACCGAACACTGAAGCTTTCTTT	CASSLVPPNTEAFF
NA	TRBV6-6	TRBJ2-7	NA	TGTGCCAGCAGTAGAGATTACGAGCAGTACTTC	CASSRDYEQYF
NA	TRBV27	TRBJ2-7	NA	TGTGCCAGCAGTTTATCGTTTGGTGGGGGGCAGTACGAGCAGTACTTC	CASSLSFGGGQYEQYF
NA	TRBV19	TRBJ2-1	TRBD1	TGTGCCAGTACACCTACAGGGGGTTTCTCCGAGCAGTTCTTC	CASTPTGGFSEQFF
NA	TRBV25-1	TRBJ1-4	NA	TGTGCCAGCAGTGAGGGCGGTCTTAATGAAAAACTGTTTTTT	CASSEGGLNEKLFF
NA	TRBV28	TRBJ2-7	NA	TGTGCCAGCAGTTTAAACCTCGGAGAGGGCAGTAACTCCTACGAGCAGTACTTC	CASSLNLGEGSNSYEQYF
NA	TRBV29-1	TRBJ2-1	TRBD1	TGCAGCGTTGAAGAACACTGGTTAGCCAGGACAGGGGGCCGGGATGAGCAGTTCTTC	CSVEEHWLARTGGRDEQFF
NA	TRBV6-6	TRBJ2-1	NA	TGTGCCAGCAGCTATGACAGCTACAATGAGCAGTTCTTC	CASSYDSYNEQFF
NA	TRBV6-1	TRBJ2-2	NA	TGTGCCAGCAGTGAAAAGGCAGAGATCGGTGTACTGTTTTTT	CASSEKAEIGVLFF